Sequencing of this T cell receptor beta chain was carried out in a study of control samples from healthy donors and cancer patients. The assay was immunoSEQ multiplex PCR, and TCRdb's table has in-frame clones only and misses some. The table lists some 150,000 clones, around 94% of them singletons. Sequenced: blood. The sequence came from a man aged 35-49 years in good health.

The CDR3: CASRPDRGTDTQYF. CDR3 sequence (DNA): TGTGCCAGCAGGCCGGACAGGGGCACAGATACGCAGTATTTT. This rearrangement joins TRBV5-4 to TRBJ2-3; TRBD1 agrees at 8 bases. This CDR3 region has 14 residues. J was trimmed by 1 base and V by 5 bases; bases with no gene match: 3. CDR1 and CDR2 from the germline V gene are SGHNT and YYREEE (reference sequence).